This T cell receptor beta chain was sequenced during a study of early T cells in non-severe SARS-CoV-2 infection. TCRdb re-derived calls from the 5' RACE reads in MiXCR, one entry per CDR3 protein. The sample shows roughly 110,000 distinct CDR3 sequences, around 10% of them seen only once. Germline CDR1 is LNHDA and CDR2 is SQIVND (reference sequence). Between the trimmed V and J ends, which lost 1 base and 1 base, there was a span of 7 bases. This CDR3 has 15 amino acids. Findings and caveats of the study: A preference for anti-spike CD8 responses marked VDJdb matching, which missed private and CD4 specificities.

This clonotype was seen more than once but under ten times. What it binds is unknown. This chain joins TRBV19 and TRBJ2-2; no reliable D call. The TCR sequence derives from an adult who was a healthcare worker with PCR-confirmed SARS-CoV-2 infection or an uninfected control (not recorded which). Material: whole blood. CDR3 sequence: CASSIGRGNTGELFF. The CDR3 nucleotides are TGTGCCAGTAGTATAGGACGAGGGAACACCGGGGAGCTGTTTTTT.